Listed here are 27 T cell receptor beta chains from one sample, sequenced in a study of patients and donors after allogeneic stem cell transplantation. Via MiXCR, TCRdb re-called the RT-PCR reads, giving one row per CDR3 protein. This sample yields approximately 140,000 distinct CDR3 sequences, of which over 35% are seen a single time; roughly 52% belongs to the top ten. Material for sequencing was blood, either unsorted or a sorted T cell fraction (not recorded which). The receptors come from a human donor who was either an allogeneic HSCT recipient or a stem cell or donor lymphocyte infusion donor (not recorded which). It is not recorded whose cells these are; they may come from a transplant donor.

V gene TRBV7-3 combines with J gene TRBJ2-2; D unresolved. Germline CDR1 reads SGHTA; CDR2 reads FQGTGA. This CDR3 is built from 16 residues. Trimming cost V 4 bases and J 0 bases, with 12 bases left between them. The CDR3 DNA is TGTGCCAGCAGCTCCGTTGGACCTGCGAACACCGGGGAGCTGTTTTTT. Protein product: CASSSVGPANTGELFF.

Worth noting for this clonotype: One end of the junction varies from germline; a read error may be responsible. The chain is built from TRBV7-2 and TRBJ1-1; no firm D call. The CDR3 is 14 amino acids. Germline V gene lookup returns CDR1 SGHTA and CDR2 FQGNSA. The CDR3 loop is CAGSLEFRLSVPFF. DNA of the CDR3: TGTGCCGGCAGCTTAGAGTTTAGATTGTCTGTGCCTTTCTTT.

V is TRBV5-5 and J is TRBJ1-1; the D is unclear. The CDR3 loop spans 17 amino acids. The ends were cut back, 4 bases at V and 0 bases at J, with 19 bases in the middle. Germline assignment: CDR1 SGHKS and CDR2 YYEKEE (reference sequence). This CDR3 is CASSLVRLPAMNTEAFF. CDR3 bases: TGTGCCAGCAGCCTCGTCAGACTGCCGGCCATGAACACTGAAGCTTTCTTT.

This clonotype was seen a handful of times. The chain joins TRBV6-1 to TRBJ1-5, with D unresolved. Germline V lookup: CDR1 MNHNS, CDR2 SASEGT. Trimming removed 2 bases at V and 0 bases at J, with 5 bases between. This CDR3 is built from 14 residues. The CDR3 is CASSEPDSNQPQHF. The CDR3 DNA reads as TGTGCCAGCAGTGAACCGGATAGCAATCAGCCCCAGCATTTT.

This chain uses TRBV20-1 with TRBJ1-5, with D perhaps matching TRBD1 (5 bases). V dropped 4 bases and J dropped 0 bases, with 10 bases sitting between them. Germline V gene data show CDR1 as DFQATT and CDR2 as SNEGSKA (reference sequence). This CDR3 is built from 14 residues. The CDR3: CSAKTDNSNQPQHF. As DNA, the CDR3 is TGCAGTGCTAAGACAGATAATAGCAATCAGCCCCAGCATTTT.

The chain has TRBV7-9 and TRBJ2-1; D remains unclear. Between the trimmed V and J ends, which lost 9 bases and 7 bases, there was a span of 13 bases. The CDR3 totals 12 residues. The germline gives CDR1 SEHNR, CDR2 FQNEAQ (reference sequence). In nucleotides, the CDR3 is TGTGCCAGAGATGGGGTGACGAATGAGCAGTTCTTC. Protein sequence: CARDGVTNEQFF.

V gene TRBV25-1 combines with J gene TRBJ2-7; 9 nucleotides line up with TRBD1. Per the germline V gene, CDR1 is MGHDK and CDR2 is SYGVNS. J lost 0 bases, V lost 4 bases, and 10 bases had no gene match. This CDR3 has 17 residues. The CDR3 loop is CASSAPAGQGSSYEQYF. The CDR3 coding sequence is TGTGCCAGCAGTGCCCCGGCTGGACAGGGGAGCTCCTACGAGCAGTACTTC.

This clonotype was observed a few times. The chain recombines TRBV4-3 with TRBJ1-2; D is uncertain. The V and J ends lost 4 bases and 3 bases respectively, with 15 bases between them. The CDR3 contains 15 residues. The germline V gene has CDR1 LGHNA and CDR2 YSLEER. The CDR3 loop reads CASSPESGLHYGYTF. CDR3 nucleotides: TGCGCCAGCAGCCCCGAATCAGGATTACACTATGGCTACACCTTC.

The J gene is TRBJ1-5, the V gene TRBV7-6; D uncertain. Trimming left V 5 bases short and J 3 bases short, with 8 bases between. CDR1 is SGHVS, CDR2 FNYEAQ, per germline. The CDR3 spans 13 residues. Written as DNA, the CDR3 is TGTGCCAGCAGCCCCGGGGTCAATCAGCCCCAGCATTTT. It specifies CASSPGVNQPQHF.

This chain connects TRBV5-1 to TRBJ1-1; D is unclear. The CDR3 runs to 12 residues. V lost 4 bases to trimming and J lost 4 bases, with 8 bases between them. Germline CDR1 is SGHRS and CDR2 is YFSETQ. In nucleotides, the CDR3 is TGCGCCAGCAGCCCGGGTAGCACTGAAGCTTTCTTT. Translated: CASSPGSTEAFF.

The chain joins TRBV6-6 to TRBJ2-7; TRBD1 matches at 8 bases. The germline V gene encodes CDR1 MNHNY and CDR2 SVGAGI (reference sequence). J gave up 3 bases and V 3 bases, and 4 bases lay outside the gene matches. The CDR3 extends over 14 amino acids. CDR3 coding DNA: TGTGCCAGCAGTTATTCCGACAGGGGCTACGAGCAGTACGTC. This encodes CASSYSDRGYEQYV.

This clonotype was detected only a few times. CDR3 nucleotide sequence: TGTGCCAGCAGTTCCTCGACAGGGTTGAACACTGAAGCTTTCTTT. Protein product: CASSSSTGLNTEAFF. The rearrangement uses TRBV6-5 and TRBJ1-1; 7 bases match TRBD1. Germline trimming cut 4 bases from V and 0 bases from J; bases unmatched to any gene: 5. Per the germline V gene, CDR1 is MNHEY and CDR2 is SVGAGI. The CDR3 contains 15 residues.

The chain is built from TRBV5-1 and TRBJ1-2, with a tentative D call TRBD1 (6 bases). The V end was cut by 4 bases, the J end by 8 bases, with 18 bases between. The V gene's germline CDR1 is SGHRS and CDR2 YFSETQ. The CDR3 covers 14 residues. The CDR3 DNA is TGCGCCAGCAGCGGAAACAGGGAACTTGGCGGCTACACCTTC. Translated, it gives CASSGNRELGGYTF.

This chain links TRBV4-2 with TRBJ1-1, with D hard to call. Per germline, CDR1 LGHNA and CDR2 YNFKEQ. V was trimmed by 2 bases and J by 0 bases, leaving 10 bases between them. The CDR3 sequence is 15 residues long. CDR3 in amino acids: CASSQLWDMNTEAFF. In DNA, the CDR3 is TGTGCCAGCAGCCAATTATGGGATATGAACACTGAAGCTTTCTTT.

This clonotype occurred a few times. The chain couples TRBV28 to TRBJ2-1, with a weak D call TRBD2 (5 bases). This CDR3 spans 16 amino acids. Germline V CDR1 and CDR2: MDHEN, SYDVKM. Trimming cost V 0 bases and J 2 bases, with 11 bases left between them. CDR3 loop: CASSLWRASTYNEQFF. CDR3 coding DNA: TGTGCCAGCAGTTTATGGAGGGCCTCCACCTACAATGAGCAGTTCTTC.

This clonotype was counted many times. The chain uses TRBV12-3 or TRBV12-4 and TRBJ1-5; 9 bases fit TRBD1. This CDR3 is built from 16 residues. The trim removed 6 bases at V and 5 bases at J, leaving 11 bases unmatched. The CDR3 loop is CASSPSGTGRYQPQHF. The CDR3 bases are TGTGCCAGCAGCCCTTCCGGGACAGGGAGGTATCAGCCCCAGCATTTT.

This sequence joins TRBV29-1 and TRBJ2-2, with TRBD2 identical over 7 bases. CDR3 length: 15 residues. Germline trimming cut 6 bases from V and 2 bases from J; bases unmatched to any gene: 9. Germline loops: CDR1 SQVTM, CDR2 ANQGSEA. In DNA form, the CDR3 reads TGCAGCGTAAGGCTAGCGGATTTAAACACCGGGGAGCTGTTTTTT. This codes for CSVRLADLNTGELFF.

The V call is TRBV7-9, the J call TRBJ1-2, with 8 bases matching TRBD1. Germline V lookup: CDR1 SEHNR, CDR2 FQNEAQ (reference sequence). V shed 5 bases and J 2 bases; nucleotides not matched to a gene: 13. The CDR3 consists of 17 residues. The DNA for the CDR3 is TGTGCCAGCAGCATACTCCGGGACAGGATCACGAACTATGGCTACACCTTC. Translating it yields CASSILRDRITNYGYTF.

The chain links TRBV20-1 to TRBJ2-7, with 8 bases matching TRBD1. Germline V gene data show CDR1 as DFQATT and CDR2 as SNEGSKA (reference sequence). V shed 3 bases and J 3 bases; nucleotides not matched to a gene: 1. The CDR3 runs 12 residues. As DNA, the CDR3 is TGCAGTGCTAGGACAGGGGACTACGAGCAGTACGTC. Protein sequence: CSARTGDYEQYV.

The CDR3 region has the DNA TGTGCCAGCAGCTTAGGACAGGGGGCCCTCATCTCTGGAAACACCATATATTTT. Its translation is CASSLGQGALISGNTIYF. The chain links TRBV7-9 to TRBJ1-3, with 10 bases fitting TRBD1. CDR3 length: 18 residues. Germline-derived CDR1 and CDR2 are SEHNR and FQNEAQ (reference sequence). The V and J ends lost 1 base and 0 bases, in that order; junction bases with no gene match: 6.

In this sample, this clonotype turned up a few times. V usage is TRBV12-3 or TRBV12-4 and J usage is TRBJ1-1; the D is unclear. The CDR3 extends over 13 amino acids. V was shortened by 0 bases and J by 5 bases, with 7 bases between the two germline ends. DNA of the CDR3: TGTGCCAGCAGTTTAGCCATTTTGACTGAAGCTTTCTTT. Residues: CASSLAILTEAFF.

The chain joins TRBV9 to TRBJ2-3; D remains unclear. Germline assignment: CDR1 SGDLS and CDR2 YYNGEE. The ends were cut back, 4 bases at V and 0 bases at J, with 15 bases in the middle. This CDR3 has 16 residues. CDR3 nucleotides: TGTGCCAGCAGCATAAGATCCTTTTCTAGCACAGATACGCAGTATTTT. Its protein product is CASSIRSFSSTDTQYF.

The chain carries TRBV7-9 and TRBJ2-1; a weak D match, TRBD1 (6 bases). The germline V and J ends were trimmed by 1 base and 0 bases, with 16 bases remaining between them. The V gene's germline CDR1 is SEHNR and CDR2 FQNEAQ (reference sequence). CDR3 size: 18 residues. The CDR3 nucleotides read TGTGCCAGCAGCTTAGGGTTCGAAACAGGGAACTCCTACAATGAGCAGTTCTTC. Its translation is CASSLGFETGNSYNEQFF.

The genes are TRBV2 and TRBJ2-3; 8 bases line up with TRBD1. The junction had 9 bases not matched to a gene; V was cut back by 7 bases and J by 0 bases. CDR1 and CDR2 (germline): SNHLY, FYNNEI. The CDR3 extends over 16 amino acids. The CDR3 spells CASTPRDRSSTDTQYF. CDR3 nucleotide sequence: TGTGCCAGCACTCCCCGGGACAGGTCTAGCACAGATACGCAGTATTTT.

This chain uses TRBV5-5 with TRBJ1-5; tentatively, D is TRBD1 (6 bases). From germline, CDR1 is SGHKS and CDR2 YYEKEE (reference sequence). The length of the CDR3 is 15 residues. The V and J ends lost 3 bases and 3 bases respectively, with 13 bases between them. CDR3 nucleotide sequence: TGTGCCAGCAGCTCACAGGGAATAACCAATCAGCCCCAGCATTTT. Protein sequence: CASSSQGITNQPQHF.

The chain is built from TRBV11-1 and TRBJ1-2; D remains unclear. The germline V and J ends were trimmed by 8 bases and 0 bases, with 7 bases remaining between them. CDR1 SGHAT and CDR2 FQDESV come from the germline V gene (reference sequence). This CDR3 is built from 12 residues. The CDR3 region has the DNA TGTGCCAGCTCCAACACTAACTATGGCTACACCTTC. Translating gives CASSNTNYGYTF.

This clonotype was counted only a few times. V usage is TRBV11-3 and J usage is TRBJ2-1; TRBD1 matches at 7 bases. After removal of 5 bases from V and 3 bases from J, the junction contained 4 bases not matched to a gene. The V gene's germline CDR1 is SGHNT and CDR2 YENEEA. The CDR3 has 14 amino acids. The DNA of the CDR3 is TGTGCCAGCAGCGTCCGGGACAGCTACAATGAGCAGTTCTTC. It codes for CASSVRDSYNEQFF.